This TCR beta chain was sequenced during a study of blood T cell repertoires in COVID-19. Study summary: Spain, Italy and the United States supplied samples that represented acute and convalescent COVID-19. Nucleic acid was either cDNA or gDNA, and it came from T cells, B-cell-depleted T cells, or PBMCs.

This CDR3 has 15 amino acids. J lost 4 bases, V lost 1 base, and 7 bases had no gene match. In germline, CDR1 is SGHTS, CDR2 YDEGEE. The study assigned cohorts using participant-reported clinical history. Under the authors' procedure: It was from reference gene primer amplification that nucleated cell counts were estimated. The assay was immunoSEQ multiplex PCR, and TCRdb's table has in-frame clones only and misses some. That table supplies the V and J calls and clone size; D and trimming were determined from the DNA. The sample has some 430,000 clones, roughly 87% seen once. The clonotype originates from a man aged 18 to 29 who had recovered from COVID-19. The chain joins TRBV5-8 to TRBJ2-7; 8 nucleotides match TRBD1. Sequenced input: PBMCs or T cells enriched from blood (not recorded which). The CDR3 spells CASSLRGQGRYEQYF. For the CDR3, the DNA is TGTGCCAGCAGCTTGCGAGGACAGGGACGGTACGAGCAGTACTTC.